These 30 T cell receptor beta chains originate from one sample sequenced in a study of blood T cell repertoires in COVID-19. Profiled with immunoSEQ multiplex PCR; TCRdb holds only in-frame clones, not every one. The table lists roughly 190,000 clones, around 83% of them singletons. Material for sequencing was peripheral blood. Receptors originate from a man aged 50-59 years with active or convalescent COVID-19.

For this clone: Other DNA sequences in this sample translate to the same CDR3. The chain combines TRBV12-3 or TRBV12-4 with TRBJ1-1; 7 positions match TRBD1. CDR3 length: 13 amino acids. J was trimmed by 0 bases and V by 6 bases; bases with no gene match: 1. For the CDR3, the DNA is TGTGCCAGCAGGGGACAGATGAACACTGAAGCTTTCTTT. Protein: CASRGQMNTEAFF.

The V gene is TRBV3-1 (or the pseudogene TRBV3-2), the J gene TRBJ2-3; 9 bases align to TRBD1. Germline-derived CDR1 and CDR2 are LGHDT and YNNKEL (reference sequence). The CDR3 is 16 amino acids. The trim removed 5 bases at V and 2 bases at J, leaving 8 bases unmatched. The CDR3 bases are TGTGCCAGCAGCTACTTTGGGGACAGGGACACAGATACGCAGTATTTT. This sequence encodes CASSYFGDRDTDTQYF.

This rearrangement joins TRBV5-6 to TRBJ2-7, with 9 positions matching TRBD2. The CDR3 is 16 amino acids. Per germline, CDR1 SGHDT and CDR2 YYEEEE. With V trimmed by 4 bases and J by 3 bases, 11 bases remained unmatched. CDR3 protein: CASSPFLAGKRYEQYF. The CDR3 nucleotides read TGTGCCAGCAGCCCATTCCTAGCGGGAAAACGCTACGAGCAGTACTTC.

This clone has more than one count but fewer than ten. The CDR3 DNA sequence: TGTGCCAGCAGTCCCAATGGGGCTCAGGGACTCTATGGCTACACCTTC. Amino acid sequence: CASSPNGAQGLYGYTF. The V call is TRBV28, the J call TRBJ1-2, with a weak D call TRBD1 (5 bases). Germline V gene sequence: CDR1 MDHEN, CDR2 SYDVKM. CDR3 length equals 16 residues. Trimming took 5 bases from V and 4 from J, leaving 20 bases between them.

As concerns this clone: Other DNA sequences in the sample encode the same CDR3. CDR3: CASSVGQGAGNEQFF. CDR3 nucleotides: TGTGCCAGCAGCGTAGGACAGGGGGCTGGTAATGAGCAGTTCTTC. This rearrangement joins TRBV9 to TRBJ2-1; TRBD1 aligns across 10 bases. Germline V gene sequence: CDR1 SGDLS, CDR2 YYNGEE. CDR3 length: 15 amino acids. Trimming cost V 0 bases and J 7 bases; bases outside gene matches: 4.

The chain is built from TRBV12-3 or TRBV12-4 and TRBJ1-2, with TRBD1 identical over 7 bases. This CDR3 has 13 amino acids. With V trimmed by 6 bases and J by 8 bases, 9 bases remained unmatched. Here the CDR3 DNA reads TGTGCCAGCAGAACAACAGGGGATGGAGGCTACACCTTC. Amino acids: CASRTTGDGGYTF.

The rearrangement links TRBV15 to TRBJ2-3, with D hard to call. The germline V gene has CDR1 LNHNV and CDR2 YYDKDF (reference sequence). The CDR3 covers 14 residues. The ends were cut back, 11 bases at V and 1 base at J, with 16 bases in the middle. Written as DNA, the CDR3 is TGTGCCTCTGGTCAGGCAGGCGGCACAGATACGCAGTATTTT. Translating it yields CASGQAGGTDTQYF.

The rearrangement uses TRBV27 and TRBJ2-3; 7 nucleotides match TRBD2. The CDR3 totals 16 residues. V shed 2 bases, J shed 2 bases, and the junction held 7 bases outside the gene matches. CDR1 is MNHEY, CDR2 SMNVEV, per germline (reference sequence). The CDR3 coding sequence is TGTGCCAGCAGTTTAGGCCCAGCGGGGACCACAGATACGCAGTATTTT. Its protein product is CASSLGPAGTTDTQYF.

This chain connects TRBV2 to TRBJ2-7, with 9 bases identical to TRBD2. V was clipped by 5 bases and J by 2 bases; unmatched bases: 4. The CDR3 is 14 amino acids. Germline loops: CDR1 SNHLY, CDR2 FYNNEI. The CDR3 protein is CASSLAGVAYEQYF. The CDR3 bases are TGTGCCAGCAGTTTAGCGGGGGTCGCCTACGAGCAGTACTTC.

The rearrangement links TRBV11-2 to TRBJ2-6; 8 bases fit TRBD1. V lost 1 base and J lost 4; bases outside the gene matches: 6. CDR1 and CDR2 from the germline V gene are SGHAT and FQNNGV. The CDR3 consists of 17 residues. The DNA for the CDR3 is TGTGCCAGCAGCTTAGGCAGGGGGCCTGGAGGGGCCAACGTCCTGACTTTC. As protein: CASSLGRGPGGANVLTF. Drawing the rest from reference TRBV11-2 and TRBJ2-6, the complete variable domain is EAGVAQSPRYKIIEKRQSVAFWCNPISGHATLYWYQQILGQGPKLLIQFQNNGVVDDSQLPKDRFSAERLKGVDSTLKIQPAKLEDSAVYLCASSLGRGPGGANVLTFGAGSRLTVL.

This sequence joins TRBV11-2 and TRBJ2-3; perhaps TRBD2 as D (5 bases). The length of the CDR3 is 14 residues. Germline CDR1 is SGHAT and CDR2 is FQNNGV. V was cut by 3 bases and J by 2 bases, with 9 bases left in between. For the CDR3, the DNA is TGTGCCAGCAGCTTGAGCGGCACCACAGATACGCAGTATTTT. This codes for CASSLSGTTDTQYF.

This clone has a single count. V and J are TRBV3-1 (or the pseudogene TRBV3-2) and TRBJ1-4, with TRBD1 matching over 8 bases. Trimming took 4 bases from V and 0 from J; bases not matched to a gene: 7. Germline values: CDR1 LGHDT, CDR2 YNNKEL (reference sequence). CDR3 size: 17 residues. The CDR3 region is CASSPGTGGATNEKLFF. For the CDR3, the DNA is TGTGCCAGCAGCCCCGGGACAGGCGGAGCAACTAATGAAAAACTGTTTTTT.

The CDR3 DNA follows: TGCAGCGCCTCCGGACAGTACACTGAAGCTTTCTTT. This gives the protein CSASGQYTEAFF. The gene calls are TRBV29-1 and TRBJ1-1, with a possible D match to TRBD1 (6 bases). Between the trimmed V and J ends, which lost 7 bases and 3 bases, there was a span of 12 bases. The CDR3 contains 12 residues. CDR1 and CDR2 (germline): SQVTM, ANQGSEA. Full variable domain (outside the CDR3, taken from reference TRBV29-1 and TRBJ1-1): SAVISQKPSRDICQRGTSLTIQCQVDSQVTMMFWYRQQPGQSLTLIATANQGSEATYESGFVIDKFPISRPNLTFSTLTVSNMSPEDSSIYLCSASGQYTEAFFGQGTRLTVV.

This clone was seen only a few times. This chain uses TRBV12-3 or TRBV12-4 with TRBJ2-7; D may be TRBD1 (6 bases). Trimming removed 1 base at V and 2 bases at J, with 6 bases between. The CDR3 is made up of 13 amino acids. The CDR3 DNA is TGTGCCAGCAGTTTAGACAGGGCCTACGAGCAGTACTTC. Translated: CASSLDRAYEQYF.

V and J are TRBV4-2 and TRBJ2-3; the match to TRBD2 covers 8 bases. CDR1 and CDR2 (germline): LGHNA, YNFKEQ. The V and J ends lost 0 bases and 4 bases, in that order; junction bases with no gene match: 9. This CDR3 comprises 17 residues. CDR3 protein: CASSQDGREGQPDTQYF. The CDR3, as DNA: TGTGCCAGCAGCCAAGATGGACGGGAGGGCCAGCCAGATACGCAGTATTTT.

The rearrangement uses TRBV5-1 and TRBJ2-1, with TRBD2 matching 12 bases. The length of the CDR3 is 16 residues. Trimming cost V 0 bases and J 6 bases; bases outside gene matches: 4. Germline V gene lookup returns CDR1 SGHRS and CDR2 YFSETQ. The CDR3 bases are TGCGCCAGCAGCTTGGCGTCTAGCGGGGGGGGCAATGAGCAGTTCTTC. Amino acids: CASSLASSGGGNEQFF.

The J gene is TRBJ1-5, the V gene TRBV27; tentative D call: TRBD1 (5 bases). Germline values: CDR1 MNHEY, CDR2 SMNVEV (reference sequence). The germline V and J ends were trimmed by 2 bases and 6 bases, with 11 bases remaining between them. The CDR3 has 14 amino acids. This chain's CDR3 is CASSLLGGGQPQHF. The CDR3 DNA reads as TGTGCCAGCAGTTTACTCGGGGGTGGTCAGCCCCAGCATTTT.

The chain combines TRBV9 with TRBJ2-7; 11 nucleotides match TRBD2. Germline-derived CDR1 and CDR2 are SGDLS and YYNGEE. V shed 4 bases, J shed 4 bases, and the junction held 7 bases outside the gene matches. The CDR3 length is 15 residues. In nucleotides, the CDR3 is TGTGCCAGCAGCATAACCGGGACTAGCGGATACGAGCAGTACTTC. It codes for CASSITGTSGYEQYF.

The chain combines TRBV29-1 with TRBJ2-7, with D possibly being TRBD1 (6 bases). Germline V gene lookup returns CDR1 SQVTM and CDR2 ANQGSEA. The CDR3 is made up of 13 amino acids. The V and J ends lost 5 bases and 4 bases respectively, with 15 bases between them. CDR3 residues: CSVKQQGRYEQYF. CDR3 nucleotides: TGCAGCGTTAAACAACAGGGCCGGTACGAGCAGTACTTC.

This chain joins TRBV9 and TRBJ2-3; TRBD2 matches at 8 bases. The V and J ends lost 5 bases and 1 base, in that order; junction bases with no gene match: 6. Germline V gives CDR1 SGDLS, CDR2 YYNGEE. The CDR3 totals 15 residues. The CDR3 nucleotides read TGTGCCAGCAGGGCTAGCGGGCTCGGCACAGATACGCAGTATTTT. It is translated as CASRASGLGTDTQYF.

The gene calls are TRBV7-9 and TRBJ2-7, with TRBD1 identical over 8 bases. V lost 2 bases, J lost 7 bases, and 10 bases stayed unmatched. This CDR3 region has 15 residues. Germline V gene lookup returns CDR1 SEHNR and CDR2 FQNEAQ (reference sequence). The CDR3 DNA follows: TGTGCCAGCAGCTTAAATTCAGGGGGCGTGGGGGAGCAGTACTTC. This translates into CASSLNSGGVGEQYF.

The chain links TRBV2 to TRBJ2-3, with D maybe TRBD2 (6 bases). Per germline, CDR1 SNHLY and CDR2 FYNNEI. V gave up 7 bases and J gave up 7 bases, with 15 bases separating them. The CDR3 consists of 13 residues. CDR3 bases: TGTGCCAGCATGGGGACTCTCGGATATACGCAGTATTTT. This sequence encodes CASMGTLGYTQYF.

This clone has just a few counts. V usage is TRBV5-1 and J usage is TRBJ1-6; D not certain. The CDR3 consists of 17 residues. The germline V and J ends were trimmed by 4 bases and 0 bases, with 14 bases remaining between them. CDR1 and CDR2 from the germline V gene are SGHRS and YFSETQ. The CDR3 loop reads CASSQDGLDSYNSPLHF. CDR3 DNA sequence: TGCGCCAGCAGCCAGGATGGGTTGGACTCCTATAATTCACCCCTCCACTTT.

This clone was counted at least ten times. The CDR3 region has the DNA TGTGCCAGCAGCTTCTATAGCGGGCAAGAGACCCAGTACTTC. Its translation: CASSFYSGQETQYF. This chain links TRBV5-4 with TRBJ2-5; 7 nucleotides agree with TRBD2. There are 14 residues in the CDR3. Germline V gives CDR1 SGHNT, CDR2 YYREEE (reference sequence). V lost 2 bases to trimming and J lost 2 bases; unmatched junction nucleotides: 3.

V is TRBV28 and J is TRBJ1-5; 9 bases are shared with TRBD1. The V segment lost 5 bases and the J segment 0 bases; nucleotides outside the gene matches: 8. The germline V gene has CDR1 MDHEN and CDR2 SYDVKM. The CDR3 consists of 17 residues. Here the CDR3 DNA reads TGTGCCAGCAGTCCTACGGGACAGGGTTATAGCAATCAGCCCCAGCATTTT. Its protein product is CASSPTGQGYSNQPQHF.

This clone was recorded a few times. The V call is TRBV7-6, the J call TRBJ2-1; TRBD2 might be the D (6 bases). The germline gives CDR1 SGHVS, CDR2 FNYEAQ. The V end was cut by 1 base, the J end by 7 bases, with 14 bases between. The CDR3 is 15 residues long. The CDR3 sequence: CASSLVGGRHNEQFF. In nucleotides, the CDR3 is TGTGCCAGCAGCTTAGTAGGAGGGCGCCATAATGAGCAGTTCTTC.

This clone was detected a few times. The chain recombines TRBV6-2 or TRBV6-3 with TRBJ1-5; tentative D call: TRBD1 (6 bases). CDR3 length: 15 amino acids. Trimming cost V 3 bases and J 1 base, with 10 bases left between them. CDR1 is MNHEY and CDR2 is SVGEGT in the germline V gene. The CDR3 DNA sequence: TGTGCCAGCAGTTATTTGAGGGGGAGCAATCAGCCCCAGCATTTT. As protein: CASSYLRGSNQPQHF.

The chain employs TRBV28 and TRBJ1-1, with D perhaps matching TRBD1 (5 bases). The germline V gene encodes CDR1 MDHEN and CDR2 SYDVKM. The length of the CDR3 is 12 residues. Trimming removed 11 bases at V and 5 bases at J, with 15 bases between. The CDR3 loop reads CAGSGGDTEAFF. The CDR3 region has the DNA TGTGCCGGCTCCGGGGGGGATACTGAAGCTTTCTTT.

The rearrangement links TRBV5-4 to TRBJ2-7; D perhaps matches TRBD1 (9 bases). The CDR3 totals 16 residues. Looked up from germline, CDR1 is SGHNT and CDR2 is YYREEE (reference sequence). Trimming removed 3 bases from V and 2 bases from J, with 18 bases in between. DNA of the CDR3: TGTGCCAGCAGCTCGGGGGGGACAGGGAATGCCTACGAGCAGTACTTC. Its translation: CASSSGGTGNAYEQYF. Variable domain in full (rest from reference TRBV5-4 and TRBJ2-7): ETGVTQSPTHLIKTRGQQVTLRCSSQSGHNTVSWYQQALGQGPQFIFQYYREEENGRGNFPPRFSGLQFPNYSSELNVNALELDDSALYLCASSSGGTGNAYEQYFGPGTRLTVT.

The rearrangement joins TRBV6-5 to TRBJ1-1, with D perhaps TRBD1 (5 bases). The CDR3 spans 15 residues. Germline V gene sequence: CDR1 MNHEY, CDR2 SVGAGI. Trimming stripped 5 bases from V and 0 bases from J, with 13 bases between. CDR3 coding DNA: TGTGCCAGCAGTCCCCCGGGAGGGGTGAACACTGAAGCTTTCTTT. Protein: CASSPPGGVNTEAFF.